Below, 2 T cell receptor beta chains from the same sample are listed, as sequenced in a study of T cell responses to AZD1222 COVID-19 vaccine. Some clones are missing from TCRdb's copy, which holds only in-frame ones; the method was immunoSEQ multiplex PCR. Altogether 95,000 to 150,000 clones are present, 85% to 90% being singletons, with the ten largest covering approximately 7.6%. The sample here was peripheral blood, taken on day 0 of AZD1222 vaccination. The receptors were gathered from an adult in good health.

The chain links TRBV5-8 to TRBJ2-7, with D possibly being TRBD2 (6 bases). The V gene's germline CDR1 is SGHTS and CDR2 YDEGEE. The CDR3 has 15 residues. V was shortened by 6 bases and J by 0 bases, with 16 bases between the two germline ends. CDR3 residues: CASTNGGSSSYEQYF. The CDR3 DNA reads as TGTGCCAGCACTAACGGGGGTTCCAGCTCCTACGAGCAGTACTTC.

This chain connects TRBV2 to TRBJ2-1; TRBD2 matches 8 bases. This CDR3 spans 15 amino acids. The V segment lost 5 bases and the J segment 4 bases; nucleotides outside the gene matches: 7. Germline CDR1 SNHLY, CDR2 FYNNEI. The CDR3, as DNA: TGTGCCAGCAGTCTTAGCGGGATGGATTACAATGAGCAGTTCTTC. Translated, it gives CASSLSGMDYNEQFF.